These 11 T cell receptor beta chains were sequenced from one sample in a study of vaccination effects on CD4 cells after COVID-19 (dated by TCRdb to the early 2020s). The library relied on the immunoSEQ multiplex PCR assay. TCRdb's version of the immuneACCESS table is confined to in-frame rearrangements and falls short of the full clone set. An unresolved V gene accounts for under half of the shortfall where checked; the remainder is of unknown origin. The sample table holds 65,000 or so clones, of which 65% to 85% were seen once. The ten largest clonotypes hold 2.8% of the sample. What these receptors recognize is not known. In the ViraFEST assay, PBMC were stimulated with viral peptide pools, and antigen-specific CD4+ T cell clonotypes were then identified by expansion using TCR sequencing. After approximately 11 days of culture, CD4+ T cells were isolated with the EasySep CD4+ T cell isolation kit. Negative nucleocapsid antibody results before and after vaccination confirmed that the healthy vaccine recipients had no prior SARS-CoV-2 infection.

This material consisted of CD4+ T cells from PBMCs cultured with HCoV-NL63 spike peptides, taken before COVID-19 vaccination. What this sample's cell subset or site label stands for: HCoV-NL63 spike overlapping peptide pool stimulation. All receptors come from a human donor who received a COVID-19 vaccine.

The table lists this clone with a few counts. The rearrangement uses TRBV14 and TRBJ1-4, with D possibly matching TRBD1 (5 bases). The CDR3 consists of 16 residues. V lost 4 bases and J lost 8, with 20 bases in between. CDR1 SGHDN and CDR2 FVKESK come from the germline V gene. CDR3 in amino acids: CASSRTRGGGYEKLFF. CDR3 nucleotide sequence: TGTGCCAGCAGCCGAACCCGGGGCGGGGGATACGAAAAACTGTTTTTT.

V gene TRBV7-2 combines with J gene TRBJ1-2; TRBD1 might be the D (6 bases). Germline lookup yields CDR1 SGHTA and CDR2 FQGNSA. V shed 1 base and J shed 7 bases, with 16 bases lying between them. The CDR3 loop spans 15 amino acids. CDR3 DNA: TGTGCCAGCAGCTTAGGGACTGCGGGGGCGGGTGGCTACACCTTC. Residues: CASSLGTAGAGGYTF. Filled out from reference TRBV7-2 and TRBJ1-2, the complete variable domain reads GAGVSQSPSNKVTEKGKDVELRCDPISGHTALYWYRQSLGQGLEFLIYFQGNSAPDKSGLPSDRFSAERTGGSVSTLTIQRTQQEDSAVYLCASSLGTAGAGGYTFGSGTRLTVV.

The J gene is TRBJ2-2, the V gene TRBV19; D may be TRBD2 (5 bases). The CDR3 is made up of 14 amino acids. Looked up from germline, CDR1 is LNHDA and CDR2 is SQIVND (reference sequence). Trimming cost V 4 bases and J 6 bases, with 12 bases left between them. The chain's CDR3 is CASSKLVGSGELFF. In DNA, the CDR3 is TGTGCCAGTAGTAAACTAGTAGGATCCGGGGAGCTGTTTTTT. Drawing the rest from reference TRBV19 and TRBJ2-2, the complete variable domain is DGGITQSPKYLFRKEGQNVTLSCEQNLNHDAMYWYRQDPGQGLRLIYYSQIVNDFQKGDIAEGYSVSREKKESFPLTVTSAQKNPTAFYLCASSKLVGSGELFFGEGSRLTVL.

There are a few counts of this clone. J is TRBJ2-2 and V is TRBV7-2; TRBD1 matches at 9 bases. V dropped 2 bases and J dropped 7; count of bases not matched to a gene: 5. The germline gives CDR1 SGHTA, CDR2 FQGNSA. The CDR3 covers 15 residues. The CDR3 here is CASSLMGQGIGELFF. As DNA, the CDR3 is TGTGCCAGCAGCTTAATGGGACAGGGAATCGGGGAGCTGTTTTTT.

The table lists this clone with a few counts. This rearrangement joins TRBV4-1 to TRBJ1-2; D ambiguous. Per the germline V gene, CDR1 is MGHRA and CDR2 is YSYEKL. V was trimmed by 2 bases and J by 7 bases, leaving 17 bases between them. The CDR3 extends over 15 amino acids. The CDR3 sequence is CASSQPPPDLRGYTF. The CDR3, as DNA: TGCGCCAGCAGCCAACCCCCTCCCGATCTGCGTGGCTACACCTTC.

The CDR3 region is CATSSGQGGSPLHF. For the CDR3, the DNA is TGTGCCACCAGCAGTGGACAGGGAGGTTCACCCCTCCACTTT. V and J are TRBV15 and TRBJ1-6; 8 nucleotides align to TRBD1. The CDR3 runs 14 residues. V lost 3 bases, J lost 9 bases, and 4 bases stayed unmatched. CDR1 and CDR2 (germline): LNHNV, YYDKDF (reference sequence).

The V call is TRBV12-2, the J call TRBJ2-5; the table's D gene call, TRBD1, was not cross checked with the DNA. TRBV12-2 is flagged as a pseudogene. This CDR3 comprises 15 residues. In nucleotides, the CDR3 is TGTGCAAGTCGCTTAGAAGACAGCCGGTGGGAGACCCAGTACTTC. This sequence encodes CASRLEDSRWETQYF.

This chain links TRBV19 with TRBJ1-2; D remains unclear. Trimming shortened V by 4 bases and J by 7 bases, and 16 bases separated the two germline ends. Germline loops: CDR1 LNHDA, CDR2 SQIVND (reference sequence). The CDR3 consists of 14 residues. The CDR3 nucleotides are TGTGCCAGTAGTACCCCGACGAAGCGACGTGGCTACACCTTC. Its translation is CASSTPTKRRGYTF. The full variable domain, in which reference TRBV19 and TRBJ1-2 provide the parts outside the CDR3, is DGGITQSPKYLFRKEGQNVTLSCEQNLNHDAMYWYRQDPGQGLRLIYYSQIVNDFQKGDIAEGYSVSREKKESFPLTVTSAQKNPTAFYLCASSTPTKRRGYTFGSGTRLTVV.

By share of the sample, this clone is medium-sized. V gene TRBV5-5 combines with J gene TRBJ2-1; the match to TRBD2 covers 14 bases. Germline V gives CDR1 SGHKS, CDR2 YYEKEE (reference sequence). V gave up 4 bases and J gave up 4 bases; unmatched junction bases: 13. The CDR3 sequence is 19 residues long. Here the CDR3 DNA reads TGTGCCAGCAGCAAAAGGGGGACTAGCGGGGGTCTCGATTACAATGAGCAGTTCTTC. It encodes CASSKRGTSGGLDYNEQFF.

V and J are TRBV4-2 and TRBJ2-5; 15 nucleotides align to TRBD2. The length of the CDR3 is 18 residues. V trimming: 5 bases; J trimming: 2 bases; junction bases outside the gene matches: 9. Germline CDR1 is LGHNA and CDR2 is YNFKEQ. Written as DNA, the CDR3 is TGTGCCAGCAGCGCTCGGACTAGCGGGGGGGCTAGGCAAGAGACCCAGTACTTC. Protein: CASSARTSGGARQETQYF.

V gene TRBV7-8 combines with J gene TRBJ1-2; D gene unclear. With 5 bases removed from V and 2 bases from J, the gap between germline ends came to 9 bases. CDR1 is SGHVS, CDR2 FQNEAQ, per germline. There are 13 residues in the CDR3. CDR3 coding DNA: TGTGCCAGCAGCCTCATCCCCAACTATGGCTACACCTTC. It is translated as CASSLIPNYGYTF.